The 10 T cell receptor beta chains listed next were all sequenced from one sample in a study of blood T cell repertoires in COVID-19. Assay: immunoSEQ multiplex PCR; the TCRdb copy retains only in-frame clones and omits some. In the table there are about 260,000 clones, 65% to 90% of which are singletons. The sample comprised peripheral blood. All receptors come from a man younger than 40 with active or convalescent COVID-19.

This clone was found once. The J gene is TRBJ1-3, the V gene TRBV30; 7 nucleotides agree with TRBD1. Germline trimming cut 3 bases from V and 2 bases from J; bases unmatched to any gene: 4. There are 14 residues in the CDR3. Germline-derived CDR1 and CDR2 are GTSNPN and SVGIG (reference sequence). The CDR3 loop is CAWSTGAAGNTIYF. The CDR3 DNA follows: TGTGCCTGGAGCACAGGGGCAGCTGGAAACACCATATATTTT.

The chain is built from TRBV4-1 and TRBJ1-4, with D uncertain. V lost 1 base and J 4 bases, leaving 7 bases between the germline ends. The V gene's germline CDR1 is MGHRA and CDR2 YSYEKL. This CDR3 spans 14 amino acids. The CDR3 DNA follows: TGCGCCAGCAGCCAAGTTCCAGGTAATGAAAAACTGTTTTTT. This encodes CASSQVPGNEKLFF.

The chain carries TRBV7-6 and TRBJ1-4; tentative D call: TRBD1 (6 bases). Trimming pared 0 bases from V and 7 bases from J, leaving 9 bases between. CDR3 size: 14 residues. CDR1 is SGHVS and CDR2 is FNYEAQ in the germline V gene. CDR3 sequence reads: CASSLAGGSEKLFF. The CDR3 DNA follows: TGTGCCAGCAGCTTAGCAGGGGGTAGTGAAAAACTGTTTTTT.

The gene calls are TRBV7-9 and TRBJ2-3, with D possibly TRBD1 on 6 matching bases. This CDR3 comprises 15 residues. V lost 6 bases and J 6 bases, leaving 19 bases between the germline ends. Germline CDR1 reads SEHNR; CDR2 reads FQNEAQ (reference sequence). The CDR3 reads CASSSRGRGSDTQYF. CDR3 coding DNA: TGTGCCAGCAGTTCGAGGGGAAGGGGGTCCGATACGCAGTATTTT.

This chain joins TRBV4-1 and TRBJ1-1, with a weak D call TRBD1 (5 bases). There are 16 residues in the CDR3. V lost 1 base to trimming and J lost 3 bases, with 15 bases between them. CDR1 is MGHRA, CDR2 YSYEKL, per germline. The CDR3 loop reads CASSQAAGRVYTEAFF. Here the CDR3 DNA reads TGCGCCAGCAGCCAAGCCGCGGGGCGGGTGTACACTGAAGCTTTCTTT.

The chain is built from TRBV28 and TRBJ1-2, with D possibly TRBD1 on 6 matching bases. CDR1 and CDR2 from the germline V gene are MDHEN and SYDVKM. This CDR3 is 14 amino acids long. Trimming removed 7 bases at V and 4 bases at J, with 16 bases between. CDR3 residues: CASTPFRGSYGYTF. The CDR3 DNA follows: TGTGCCAGCACACCCTTTAGGGGGTCCTATGGCTACACCTTC.

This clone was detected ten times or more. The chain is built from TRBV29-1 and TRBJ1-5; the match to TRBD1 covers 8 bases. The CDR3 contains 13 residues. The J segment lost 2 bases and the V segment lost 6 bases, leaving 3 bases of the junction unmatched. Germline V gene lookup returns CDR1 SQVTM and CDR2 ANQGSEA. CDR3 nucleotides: TGCAGCGTAGAGGACAGGGGCAATCAGCCCCAGCATTTT. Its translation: CSVEDRGNQPQHF.

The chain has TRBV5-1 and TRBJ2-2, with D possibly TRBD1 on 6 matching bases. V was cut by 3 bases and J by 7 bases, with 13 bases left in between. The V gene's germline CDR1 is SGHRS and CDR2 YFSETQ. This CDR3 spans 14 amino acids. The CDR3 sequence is CASSSRGSGGELFF. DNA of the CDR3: TGCGCCAGCAGCTCCAGGGGTTCTGGCGGGGAGCTGTTTTTT.

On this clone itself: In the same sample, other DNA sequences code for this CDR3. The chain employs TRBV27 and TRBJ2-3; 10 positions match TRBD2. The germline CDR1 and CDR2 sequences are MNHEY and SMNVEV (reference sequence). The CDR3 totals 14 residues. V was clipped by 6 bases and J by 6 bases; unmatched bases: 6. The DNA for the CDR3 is TGTGCCAGCAGCCCCCGTAGCGGGGGGGATACGCAGTATTTT. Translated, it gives CASSPRSGGDTQYF.

CDR3 region: CASSQDKDRLYGYTF. CDR3 sequence (DNA): TGCGCCAGCAGCCAAGATAAGGACAGGCTCTATGGCTACACCTTC. V usage is TRBV4-1 and J usage is TRBJ1-2; 7 nucleotides agree with TRBD1. The CDR3 covers 15 residues. The V segment lost 0 bases and the J segment 4 bases; nucleotides outside the gene matches: 5. The germline V gene has CDR1 MGHRA and CDR2 YSYEKL.